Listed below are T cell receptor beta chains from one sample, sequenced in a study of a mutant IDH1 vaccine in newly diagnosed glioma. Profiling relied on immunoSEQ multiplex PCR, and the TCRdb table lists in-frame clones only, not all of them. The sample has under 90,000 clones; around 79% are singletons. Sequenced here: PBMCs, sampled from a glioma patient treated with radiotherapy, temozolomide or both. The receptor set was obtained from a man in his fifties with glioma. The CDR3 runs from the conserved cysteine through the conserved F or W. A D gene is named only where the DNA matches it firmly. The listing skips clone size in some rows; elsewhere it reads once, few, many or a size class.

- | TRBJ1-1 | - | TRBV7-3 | TGTGCCAGCAGTTCCTCCGGGAGCAGGTGGTTCTTT | CASSSSGSRWFF
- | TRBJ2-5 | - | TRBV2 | TGTGCCAGCAGCAATCGGGGTGCAGAGACCCAGTACTTC | CASSNRGAETQYF
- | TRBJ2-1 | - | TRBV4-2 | TGTGCCAGCAGCCAAGATAGTCGGGGGAGTGAGCAGTTCTTC | CASSQDSRGSEQFF
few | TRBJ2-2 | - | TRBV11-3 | TGTGCCAGCCGGCGGCAGCCGGACACCGGGGAGCTGTTTTTT | CASRRQPDTGELFF
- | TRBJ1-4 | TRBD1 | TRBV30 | TGTGCCTTTTTCGGACAGGGGAGTGAAAAACTGTTTTTT | CAFFGQGSEKLFF
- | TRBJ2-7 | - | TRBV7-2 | TGTGCCAGCGGAGTAGACGGGGGAACCTACGAGCAGTACTTC | CASGVDGGTYEQYF
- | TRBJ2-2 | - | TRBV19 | TGTGCCAGTAGTCCAGGCCAGTCCTGGGAGCTGTTTTTT | CASSPGQSWELFF
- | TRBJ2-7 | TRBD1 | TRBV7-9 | TGTGCCAGCAGCTCGGTCTCCGGGACAGGGTCCTACGAGCAGTACTTC | CASSSVSGTGSYEQYF
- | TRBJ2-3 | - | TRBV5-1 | TGCGCCAGCAGCTACATCTCTAGCGCCGGGCCAGATACGCAGTATTTT | CASSYISSAGPDTQYF
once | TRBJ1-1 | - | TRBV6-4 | TGTGCCAGCAGTGACTCAGGAGGGGCACGGACTGAAGCTTTCTTT | CASSDSGGARTEAFF
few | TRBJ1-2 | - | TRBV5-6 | TGTGCCAGCAGCTTGGGACCAGGCAGACTCTATGGCTACACCTTC | CASSLGPGRLYGYTF
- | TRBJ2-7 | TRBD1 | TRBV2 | TGTGCCAGCAGTTTTACAGGGGCCGAGCAGTACTTC | CASSFTGAEQYF
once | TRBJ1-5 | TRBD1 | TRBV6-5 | TGTGCCAGCAGTCCTCTGACAGGGTCTACTCAGCCCCAGCATTTT | CASSPLTGSTQPQHF
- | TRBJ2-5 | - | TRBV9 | TGTGCCAGCAGCGTAGTACAGGGGGGGCAAGAGACCCAGTACTTC | CASSVVQGGQETQYF
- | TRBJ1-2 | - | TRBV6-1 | TGTGCCGAAGGGGCTAATAACTATGGCTACACCTTC | CAEGANNYGYTF
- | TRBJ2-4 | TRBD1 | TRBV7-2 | TGTGCCAGCAGCTTTGGGACAGGGAAGGACATTCAGTACTTC | CASSFGTGKDIQYF
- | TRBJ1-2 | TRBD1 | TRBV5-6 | TGTGCCAGCAGCTTGTTAGGCAGGGGGCGAGATGGCTACACCTTC | CASSLLGRGRDGYTF
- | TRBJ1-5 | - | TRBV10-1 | TGCGCCAGCGGGGCAGATCGACAGCCCCAGCATTTT | CASGADRQPQHF
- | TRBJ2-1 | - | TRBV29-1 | TGCAGCGTTGAAGGGACATCTCACAATGAGCAGTTCTTC | CSVEGTSHNEQFF
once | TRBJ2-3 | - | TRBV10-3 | TGTGCCATCAGTTACGATCCTACTAGCACAGATACGCAGTATTTT | CAISYDPTSTDTQYF
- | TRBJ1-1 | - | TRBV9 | TGTGCCAGCAGCATCGCCCCTCACACTGAAGCTTTCTTT | CASSIAPHTEAFF
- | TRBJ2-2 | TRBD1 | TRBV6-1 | TGTGCCAGCCTCGACAGGGTGATCGGGGAGCTGTTTTTT | CASLDRVIGELFF
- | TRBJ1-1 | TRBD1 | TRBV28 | TGTGCCAGCAGTTTAAGACAGGGCCTACTCAACACTGAAGCTTTCTTT | CASSLRQGLLNTEAFF
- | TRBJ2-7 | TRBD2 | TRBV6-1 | TGTGCCAGCACAATGGGACTAGCGGGAGGTTACGAGCAGTACTTC | CASTMGLAGGYEQYF